Below, 19 T cell receptor beta chains from the same sample are listed, as sequenced in a study of human T cells and chemical hapten exposure. TCRdb re-called the RACE reads through MiXCR, storing one row per CDR3 protein. The sample lists about 110,000 distinct CDR3 sequences, roughly a tenth seen once, with around 3.1% in the top ten. Time point here: patch test 2, 6 weeks after DPC sensitization. The treatment: therapeutic diphenylcyclopropenone sensitization with weekly scalp DPC. Sample: whole blood, taken in connection with sensitization to the hapten diphenylcyclopropenone (DPC). The receptors here all came from a woman between 40 and 55 years old with alopecia areata. Some clones in this sample may be carry-over from other donors' samples.

Many counts were recorded for this clonotype. The chain combines TRBV3-1 with TRBJ2-3, with unresolved D. Trimming removed 0 bases from V and 2 bases from J, with 9 bases in between. Germline values: CDR1 LGHDT, CDR2 YNNKEL (reference sequence). This CDR3 spans 15 amino acids. CDR3 protein: CASSQDSGVTDTQYF. The CDR3 region has the DNA TGTGCCAGCAGCCAAGATTCAGGAGTCACAGATACGCAGTATTTT.

This chain uses TRBV7-6 with TRBJ2-1; 7 nucleotides agree with TRBD2. J was trimmed by 6 bases and V by 8 bases; bases with no gene match: 10. The CDR3 sequence is 14 residues long. CDR1 and CDR2 from the germline V gene are SGHVS and FNYEAQ. The CDR3 nucleotides read TGTGCCAGCCGTCCAGCGGGGAGACTCAATGAGCAGTTCTTC. Translating gives CASRPAGRLNEQFF.

This clonotype was picked up many times. DNA of the CDR3: TGTGCCAGCAGTTACTCCGCTATGGGGTCCTACGAGCAGTACTTC. It codes for CASSYSAMGSYEQYF. The genes are TRBV6-6 and TRBJ2-7; D remains unclear. The CDR3 has 15 residues. Deletions cut 0 bases from V and 1 base from J, with 10 bases between. Germline assignment: CDR1 MNHNY and CDR2 SVGAGI (reference sequence).

Points on this clonotype: It may be a read error: a sequence one base away is much more abundant. The chain links TRBV11-2 to TRBJ2-7; D is perhaps TRBD2 (5 bases). This CDR3 contains 14 residues. With 5 bases removed from V and 3 bases from J, the gap between germline ends came to 14 bases. Germline V gives CDR1 SGHAT, CDR2 FQNNGV. The chain's CDR3 is CASSTRARGYEQYF. DNA of the CDR3: TGTGCCAGCAGCACTAGGGCCCGTGGCTACGAGCAGTACTTC.

This clonotype was seen a few times. The V gene is TRBV28, the J gene TRBJ2-5; the D gene could be TRBD1 or TRBD2 (5 bases each). The V gene's germline CDR1 is MDHEN and CDR2 SYDVKM. The CDR3 is 12 residues long. Trimming took 5 bases from V and 2 from J, leaving 6 bases between them. This CDR3 reads CASSGGQETQYF. CDR3 nucleotide sequence: TGTGCCAGCAGTGGGGGTCAAGAGACCCAGTACTTC.

This clonotype has a count of ten or more. The V gene is TRBV7-2, the J gene TRBJ2-3; D perhaps matches TRBD1 (5 bases). CDR3 length: 16 amino acids. Per germline, CDR1 SGHTA and CDR2 FQGNSA. V was clipped by 1 base and J by 10 bases, with 21 bases between them. The CDR3 here is CASSLGQGTRPYSQYF. The CDR3 DNA follows: TGTGCCAGCAGCTTAGGGCAGGGAACCCGCCCATACTCGCAGTATTTT.

The table lists this clonotype with a few counts. The rearrangement joins TRBV10-3 to TRBJ1-2; no definite D call. CDR1 ENHRY and CDR2 SYGVKD come from the germline V gene. The CDR3 extends over 15 amino acids. With 7 bases removed from V and 3 bases from J, the gap between germline ends came to 18 bases. The chain's CDR3 is CAITGSSAPDYGYTF. In DNA, the CDR3 is TGTGCCATCACCGGGTCATCAGCCCCGGACTATGGCTACACCTTC.

Many counts were recorded for this clonotype. The J gene is TRBJ2-3, the V gene TRBV4-3; weak D call: TRBD2 (7 bases). The CDR3 runs 17 residues. Per germline, CDR1 LGHNA and CDR2 YSLEER. V was trimmed by 8 bases and J by 2 bases, leaving 23 bases between them. CDR3 nucleotides: TGCGCCAGCTCAGCCAACGGGGGGCGGTCATACACAGATACGCAGTATTTT. Amino acids: CASSANGGRSYTDTQYF.

The rearrangement uses TRBV7-9 and TRBJ2-5; no firm D call. This CDR3 region has 12 residues. The ends were cut back, 5 bases at V and 4 bases at J, with 8 bases in the middle. Germline assignment: CDR1 SEHNR and CDR2 FQNEAQ (reference sequence). The CDR3 protein is CASSPRVETQYF. The CDR3 DNA sequence: TGTGCCAGCAGCCCACGGGTAGAGACCCAGTACTTC.

This clonotype has only a few counts. The genes are TRBV2 and TRBJ2-7; TRBD2 aligns across 14 bases. The CDR3 contains 15 residues. Germline V CDR1 and CDR2: SNHLY, FYNNEI. With V trimmed by 3 bases and J by 2 bases, 0 bases remained unmatched. The CDR3 region has the DNA TGTGCCAGCAGTGAGGGACTAGCGGGGGCCTACGAGCAGTACTTC. Encoded protein: CASSEGLAGAYEQYF.

This clonotype was found once. The rearrangement links TRBV12-3 or TRBV12-4 to TRBJ1-5; no clear D gene. V was pared by 5 bases and J by 7 bases, with 9 bases between. The CDR3 is 12 residues long. DNA for the CDR3: TGTGCCAGCAGTCGGCCAGTCCAGCCCCAGCATTTT. It encodes CASSRPVQPQHF.

The rearrangement joins TRBV5-1 to TRBJ2-3, with 7 bases identical to TRBD1. V was pared by 4 bases and J by 3 bases, with 5 bases of the junction left unmatched. CDR1 is SGHRS and CDR2 is YFSETQ in the germline V gene. The CDR3 is 14 residues long. The CDR3 DNA is TGCGCCAGCAGCCCCTACAGGGGTACAGATACGCAGTATTTT. The encoded protein is CASSPYRGTDTQYF.

Many counts were recorded for this clonotype. The CDR3 here is CAISDQGRDGYTF. The CDR3 bases are TGTGCCATCAGTGATCAAGGGAGAGATGGCTACACCTTC. The chain links TRBV10-3 to TRBJ1-2; no firm D call. Germline lookup yields CDR1 ENHRY and CDR2 SYGVKD. Between the trimmed V and J ends, which lost 3 bases and 6 bases, there was a span of 11 bases. The CDR3 is made up of 13 amino acids.

The rearrangement links TRBV9 to TRBJ2-5; TRBD2 matches at 9 bases. Germline V lookup: CDR1 SGDLS, CDR2 YYNGEE. V lost 5 bases to trimming and J lost 2 bases; unmatched junction nucleotides: 1. The CDR3 is 13 amino acids. The CDR3 sequence is CASSSGGQETQYF. In nucleotides, the CDR3 is TGTGCCAGCAGTAGCGGGGGACAAGAGACCCAGTACTTC.

This clonotype was seen many times. The rearrangement links TRBV3-1 to TRBJ1-1; D remains ambiguous. This CDR3 contains 12 residues. Trimming pared 2 bases from V and 3 bases from J, leaving 4 bases between. In germline, CDR1 is LGHDT, CDR2 YNNKEL (reference sequence). The CDR3 is CASSQSDTEAFF. CDR3 bases: TGTGCCAGCAGCCAATCTGACACTGAAGCTTTCTTT. The variable domain in full, completed from reference TRBV3-1 and TRBJ1-1, reads DTAVSQTPKYLVTQMGNDKSIKCEQNLGHDTMYWYKQDSKKFLKIMFSYNNKELIINETVPNRFSPKSPDKAHLNLHINSLELGDSAVYFCASSQSDTEAFFGQGTRLTVV.

This sequence joins TRBV7-6 and TRBJ2-2, with a weak D call TRBD1 (6 bases). The CDR3 length is 14 residues. Trimming removed 6 bases from V and 7 bases from J, with 15 bases in between. CDR1 is SGHVS, CDR2 FNYEAQ, per germline. The CDR3 here is CASSLGGHFGELFF. DNA of the CDR3: TGTGCCAGCAGTCTAGGGGGACACTTCGGGGAGCTGTTTTTT.

As regards this clonotype: It may be a read error: a sequence one base away is much more abundant. The missing conserved phenylalanine or tryptophan at the end of this CDR3 makes a read error likely. The chain has TRBV19 and TRBJ2-2; D is ambiguous. Germline-derived CDR1 and CDR2 are LNHDA and SQIVND (reference sequence). CDR3 length: 14 residues. The V end was cut by 1 base, the J end by 4 bases, with 7 bases between. The CDR3 region has the DNA TGTGCCAGTAGTATAGCCTCAGGCACCGGGGAGCTGTTTTTA. Translated, it gives CASSIASGTGELFL.

This clonotype was seen ten or more times. The chain couples TRBV9 to TRBJ2-5, with TRBD1 matching over 9 bases. J was trimmed by 4 bases and V by 4 bases; bases with no gene match: 11. The CDR3 totals 16 residues. From germline, CDR1 is SGDLS and CDR2 YYNGEE. The CDR3 region is CASSFTGTGNGETQYF. The CDR3 bases are TGTGCCAGCAGCTTCACCGGGACAGGGAACGGAGAGACCCAGTACTTC.

This clonotype was seen a few times. CDR3 amino acids: CASSTRTGGGSPYEQYF. CDR3 nucleotides: TGTGCCAGCAGTACCCGGACTGGCGGTGGGTCCCCCTACGAGCAGTACTTC. The chain couples TRBV2 to TRBJ2-7; D is perhaps TRBD2 (5 bases). CDR3 length: 17 residues. The germline gives CDR1 SNHLY, CDR2 FYNNEI. V was cut by 5 bases and J by 2 bases, with 22 bases left in between.